This T cell receptor beta chain is drawn from a study of PD-1 blockade in classical Hodgkin lymphoma. General observations from the study: Patients who initiated nivolumab within 1 year of ASCT were excluded.

Patients all relapsed after autologous stem cell transplantation, and there was variation in brentuximab vedotin exposure. Of note for this clone: Its cognate antigen is unknown.

Produced via immunoSEQ multiplex PCR; TCRdb's table is partial and in-frame only. Of tens of thousands of clones in the sample, 75% to 90% were seen once. The sequences come from peripheral blood mononuclear cells (PBMCs), collected before the second cycle of nivolumab. This receptor was obtained from a human donor with classical Hodgkin lymphoma.

The CDR3 protein is CASSEVSNGNTIYF. CDR3 nucleotide sequence: TGTGCCAGCAGTGAAGTGTCTAATGGAAACACCATATATTTT. This rearrangement joins TRBV2 to TRBJ1-3, with D unclear. The germline gives CDR1 SNHLY, CDR2 FYNNEI. This CDR3 spans 14 amino acids. Trimming took 1 base from V and 3 from J, leaving 7 bases between them.